This paragraph covers one T cell receptor (beta chain) sequence. The CDR3 end shows no conserved phenylalanine or tryptophan, and so a read error is likely. The DNA is omitted, as the CDR3 cannot be located on it reliably, and the CDR3 follows TCRdb's listing. Here immunoSEQ multiplex PCR was the method, and the copy in TCRdb shows in-frame clones only, minus some. Altogether approximately 24,000 clones are present, around nine tenths being singletons, with the ten largest covering approximately 0.98%. CDR1 is SEHNR and CDR2 is FQNEAQ in the germline V gene (reference sequence). The CDR3 length equals 8 residues, ends included. These data originate in a study of T cell changes during pregnancy in multiple sclerosis.

The starting material was CD4+ T cells from peripheral blood mononuclear cells, obtained in the second trimester of pregnancy. This receptor was identified in a female donor in good health, enrolled as a control in a pregnancy study. V gene TRBV7-9 combines with J gene TRBJ2-7; the table names TRBD1, a call not compared with the DNA. CDR3 sequence: CASSFDRL.